This T cell receptor (beta chain) is from a study of neurological immune-mediated disorders. 5'RACE generated cDNA with 10-nucleotide random UMIs. Via MiXCR, TCRdb re-called the 5' RACE reads, giving one row per CDR3 protein. The sample records just under 40,000 distinct CDR3 sequences, 7% to 8.5% being singletons. The sorted libraries took approximately 1 million CD4+ or CD8+ T cells. Study-wide results and caveats: The level of TCR clonal expansion was highest in patients with HTLV-1-associated myelopathy and lowest in multiple sclerosis, where it fell below the level seen in healthy controls.

This clonotype has at least ten counts. Its antigen is not identified. V lost 10 bases, J lost 8 bases, and 18 bases lay in between. Germline-derived CDR1 and CDR2 are WNHNN and SYGVQD (reference sequence). The CDR3 runs to 13 residues. Sequenced sample: CD4+ T cells from blood. The receptor comes from a man in his fifties or sixties in good health. V gene TRBV10-1 combines with J gene TRBJ2-1; no reliable D call. The CDR3 DNA follows: TGCGCCACGCCGAGACTGAAAACGGATGAGCAGTTCTTC. This sequence encodes CATPRLKTDEQFF.